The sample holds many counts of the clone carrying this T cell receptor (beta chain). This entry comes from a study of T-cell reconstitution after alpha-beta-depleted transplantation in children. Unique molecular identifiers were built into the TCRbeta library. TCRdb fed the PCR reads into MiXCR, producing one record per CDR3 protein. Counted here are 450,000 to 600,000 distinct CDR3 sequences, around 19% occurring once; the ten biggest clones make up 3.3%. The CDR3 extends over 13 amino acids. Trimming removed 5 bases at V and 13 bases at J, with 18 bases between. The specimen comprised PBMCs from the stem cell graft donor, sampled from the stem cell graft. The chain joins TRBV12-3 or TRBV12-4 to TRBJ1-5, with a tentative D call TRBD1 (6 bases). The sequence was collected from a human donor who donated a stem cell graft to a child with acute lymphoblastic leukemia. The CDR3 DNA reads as TGTGCCAGCAGTACCTCGTTGGACAGATGGCAGCATTTT. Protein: CASSTSLDRWQHF.